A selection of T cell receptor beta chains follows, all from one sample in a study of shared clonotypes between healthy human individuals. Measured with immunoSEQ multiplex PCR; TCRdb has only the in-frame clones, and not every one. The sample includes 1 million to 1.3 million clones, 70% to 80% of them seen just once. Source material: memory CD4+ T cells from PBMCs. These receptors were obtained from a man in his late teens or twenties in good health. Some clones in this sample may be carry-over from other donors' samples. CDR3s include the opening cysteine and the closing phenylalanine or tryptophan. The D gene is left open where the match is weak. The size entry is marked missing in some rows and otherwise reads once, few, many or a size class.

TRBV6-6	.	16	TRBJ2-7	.	CASSYSGKGHAYEQYF	TGTGCCAGCAGTTACTCGGGTAAGGGGCACGCCTACGAGCAGTACTTC
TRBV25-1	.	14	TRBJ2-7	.	CASSEGTVSYEQYF	TGTGCCAGCAGTGAGGGGACTGTCTCCTACGAGCAGTACTTC
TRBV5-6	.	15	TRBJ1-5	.	CASSLAGKSNQPQHF	TGTGCCAGCAGCTTGGCCGGGAAGAGCAATCAGCCCCAGCATTTT
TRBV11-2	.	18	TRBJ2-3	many	CASSLFGTRGSSTDTQYF	TGTGCCAGCAGCTTATTCGGAACGAGGGGGTCGAGTACAGATACGCAGTATTTT
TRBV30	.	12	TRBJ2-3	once	CAWSFGEDTQYF	TGTGCCTGGAGTTTTGGGGAAGATACGCAGTATTTT
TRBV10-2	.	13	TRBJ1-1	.	CASRNQGFTEAFF	TGCGCCAGCAGAAACCAGGGATTCACTGAAGCTTTCTTT
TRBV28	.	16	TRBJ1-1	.	CASKLPVGGPETEAFF	TGTGCCAGCAAATTACCCGTGGGGGGGCCGGAAACTGAAGCTTTCTTT
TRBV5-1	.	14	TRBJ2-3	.	CASRSIQSTDTQYF	TGCGCCAGCAGATCGATTCAAAGCACAGATACGCAGTATTTT
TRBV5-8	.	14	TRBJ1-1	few	CASSFRGGNTEAFF	TGTGCCAGCAGCTTCAGGGGTGGGAACACTGAAGCTTTCTTT
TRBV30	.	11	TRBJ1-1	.	CAWSVNTEAFF	TGTGCCTGGAGTGTCAACACTGAAGCTTTCTTT
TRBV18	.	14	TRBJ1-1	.	CASSSTGGSTEAFF	TGTGCCAGCTCTTCAACGGGGGGGAGCACTGAAGCTTTCTTT
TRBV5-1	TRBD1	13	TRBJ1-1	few	CASSWGQGDRAFF	TGCGCCAGCAGCTGGGGACAGGGGGATCGGGCTTTCTTT
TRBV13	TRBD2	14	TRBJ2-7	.	CASSRGGASYEQYF	TGTGCCAGCAGCCGGGGAGGGGCGTCCTACGAGCAGTACTTC
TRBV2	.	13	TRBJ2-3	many	CASSTSQGGTQYF	TGTGCCAGCAGTACTAGTCAGGGTGGTACGCAGTATTTT
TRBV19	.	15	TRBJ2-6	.	CASSIGGPGANVLTF	TGTGCCAGTAGTATAGGAGGGCCTGGGGCCAACGTCCTGACTTTC
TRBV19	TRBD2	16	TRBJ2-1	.	CASTIRPGLAVNEQFF	TGTGCCAGTACCATACGGCCGGGACTAGCGGTCAATGAGCAGTTCTTC
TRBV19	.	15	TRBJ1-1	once	CASSILRTVNTEAFF	TGTGCCAGTAGTATACTGAGGACAGTGAACACTGAAGCTTTCTTT
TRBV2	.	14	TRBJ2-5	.	CASSPGTFQETQYF	TGTGCCAGCAGCCCAGGGACATTTCAAGAGACCCAGTACTTC
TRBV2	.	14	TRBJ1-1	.	CASITPEGRTEAFF	TGTGCCAGCATCACACCGGAGGGGAGGACTGAAGCTTTCTTT
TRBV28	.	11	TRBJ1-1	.	CASTGGTEAFF	TGTGCCAGCACCGGTGGAACTGAAGCTTTCTTT
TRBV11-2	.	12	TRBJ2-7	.	CASSPGVNEQYF	TGTGCCAGCAGCCCGGGGGTCAACGAGCAGTACTTC
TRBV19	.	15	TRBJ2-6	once	CASSNSGAGANVLTF	TGTGCCAGTAGTAATTCAGGAGCTGGGGCCAACGTCCTGACTTTC
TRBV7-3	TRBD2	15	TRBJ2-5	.	CASSSTGRALETQYF	TGTGCCAGCAGCTCCACCGGGAGGGCCTTAGAGACCCAGTACTTC
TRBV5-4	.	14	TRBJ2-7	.	CASSLQQGPYEQYF	TGTGCCAGCAGCTTGCAACAGGGTCCCTACGAGCAGTACTTC
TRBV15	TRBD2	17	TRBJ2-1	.	CATSRVAGLAGYNEQFF	TGTGCCACCAGCAGAGTCGCGGGACTAGCGGGATACAATGAGCAGTTCTTC
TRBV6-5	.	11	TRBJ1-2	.	CASSMGSSYTF	TGTGCCAGCAGTATGGGCTCGAGCTACACCTTC
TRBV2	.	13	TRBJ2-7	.	CASNPTGTHEQYF	TGTGCCAGCAACCCGACAGGTACCCACGAGCAGTACTTC
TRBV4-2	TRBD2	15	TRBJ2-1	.	CASSQVGGSQNEQFF	TGTGCCAGCAGCCAAGTCGGCGGGAGTCAAAATGAGCAGTTCTTC
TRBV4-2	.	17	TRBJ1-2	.	CASSQAYRDTPYYGYTF	TGTGCCAGCAGCCAAGCATACCGGGACACCCCGTACTATGGCTACACCTTC
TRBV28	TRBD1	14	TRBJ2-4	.	CASNYRGRVNIQYF	TGTGCCAGCAACTACAGGGGGCGCGTAAACATTCAGTACTTC
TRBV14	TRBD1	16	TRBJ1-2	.	CASSQDPGQGALGYTF	TGTGCCAGCAGCCAAGATCCTGGACAGGGGGCTCTTGGCTACACCTTC
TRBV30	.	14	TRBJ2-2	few	CAWSYQGSTGELFF	TGTGCCTGGAGTTACCAGGGTAGCACCGGGGAGCTGTTTTTT